Below, 3 T cell receptor beta chains from the same sample are listed, as sequenced in a study of beta chain features in type 1 diabetes. Study-wide results and caveats: Among all four CD4+ subsets, Type 1 diabetes patients had TCRB CDR3s that were moderately but significantly shorter.

Every bit of the isolated RNA underwent reverse transcription, so sequencing read expressed TCRB transcripts. TCRdb keeps only in-frame clones here, not all; method: immunoSEQ multiplex PCR. This sample has over 150,000 clones, with approximately 8.1% found just once. For these receptors, no antigen is known. Sequenced material: central memory CD4+ T cells from blood. The receptors derive from a woman between 40 and 55 years old with type 1 diabetes.

This clone showed up just a few times. CDR3 bases: TGTGCCAGCCTCCCCACGGCGGGCAATCAGCCCCAGCATTTT. Protein sequence: CASLPTAGNQPQHF. This chain connects TRBV6-6 to TRBJ1-5; D unclear. This CDR3 has 14 amino acids. Germline-derived CDR1 and CDR2 are MNHNY and SVGAGI (reference sequence). V lost 8 bases and J lost 2, with 13 bases in between.

The chain's CDR3 is CASSARNTGELFF. DNA of the CDR3: TGTGCCAGCAGCGCGAGGAACACCGGGGAGCTGTTTTTT. The chain has TRBV9 and TRBJ2-2; no definite D call. The CDR3 runs 13 residues. Trimming pared 3 bases from V and 1 base from J, leaving 4 bases between. Germline lookup yields CDR1 SGDLS and CDR2 YYNGEE.

The genes are TRBV27 and TRBJ1-2; a weak D match, TRBD1 (6 bases). The ends were cut back, 5 bases at V and 0 bases at J, with 13 bases in the middle. The CDR3 is made up of 15 amino acids. Germline V gives CDR1 MNHEY, CDR2 SMNVEV (reference sequence). The CDR3: CASSAHRATNYGYTF. CDR3 DNA sequence: TGTGCCAGCAGTGCCCACAGGGCGACTAACTATGGCTACACCTTC.